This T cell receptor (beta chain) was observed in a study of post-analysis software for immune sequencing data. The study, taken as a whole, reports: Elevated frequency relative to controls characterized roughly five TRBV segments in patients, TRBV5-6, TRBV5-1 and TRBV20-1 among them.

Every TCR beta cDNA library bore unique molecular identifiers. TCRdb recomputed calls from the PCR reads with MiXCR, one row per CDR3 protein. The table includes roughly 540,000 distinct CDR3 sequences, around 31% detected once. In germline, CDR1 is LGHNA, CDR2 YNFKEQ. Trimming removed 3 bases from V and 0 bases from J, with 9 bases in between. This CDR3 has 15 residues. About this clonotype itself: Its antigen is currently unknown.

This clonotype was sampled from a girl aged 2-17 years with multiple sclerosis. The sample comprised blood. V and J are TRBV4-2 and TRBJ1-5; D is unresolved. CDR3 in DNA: TGTGCCAGCAGCCAGGACGAGGCTAGCAATCAGCCCCAGCATTTT. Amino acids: CASSQDEASNQPQHF.